This T cell receptor beta chain was obtained from a study of T cell changes during pregnancy in multiple sclerosis. On this clone: Its ends do not fully match the called genes, so a read error is possible.

Generated by immunoSEQ multiplex PCR, the TCRdb table keeps only in-frame clones and is missing some. The top ten clones hold approximately 10% of a sample with more than 35,000 clones, about 88% of them seen once. The CDR3 spans 11 residues. The V gene's germline CDR1 is SGHDT and CDR2 YYEEEE. The clonotype was recovered from a female donor with multiple sclerosis, enrolled in a pregnancy study. This chain connects TRBV5-6 to TRBJ2-7; TRBD1 might be the D (6 bases). This specimen consisted of CD8+ T cells from peripheral blood mononuclear cells, obtained in the third trimester of pregnancy. The CDR3 spells CASSPTLLGAF. For the CDR3, the DNA is TGTGCCAGCAGCCCAACCCTCTTGGGGGCCTTC.